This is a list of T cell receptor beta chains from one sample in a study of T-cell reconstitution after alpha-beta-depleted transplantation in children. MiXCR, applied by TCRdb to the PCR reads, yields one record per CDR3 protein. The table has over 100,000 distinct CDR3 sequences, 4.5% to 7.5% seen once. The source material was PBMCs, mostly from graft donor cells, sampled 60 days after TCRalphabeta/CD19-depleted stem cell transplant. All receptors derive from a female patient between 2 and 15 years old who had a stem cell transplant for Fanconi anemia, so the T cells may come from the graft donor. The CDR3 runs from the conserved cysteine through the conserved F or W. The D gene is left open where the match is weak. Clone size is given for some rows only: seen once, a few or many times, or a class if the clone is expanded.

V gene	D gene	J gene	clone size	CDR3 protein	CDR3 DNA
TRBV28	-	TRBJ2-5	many	CASTLALLSETQYF	TGTGCCAGCACCCTAGCCCTATTAAGCGAGACCCAGTACTTC
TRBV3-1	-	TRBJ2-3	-	CAISPGLGDTDTQYF	TGTGCCATCAGCCCTGGACTGGGGGACACAGATACGCAGTATTTT
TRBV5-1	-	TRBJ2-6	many	CASSLVSSGANVLTF	TGCGCCAGCAGCTTGGTAAGCTCTGGGGCCAACGTCCTGACTTTC
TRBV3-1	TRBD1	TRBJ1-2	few	CASSQGRQGAVLYGYTF	TGTGCCAGCAGCCAAGGTCGGCAGGGGGCGGTACTCTATGGCTACACCTTC
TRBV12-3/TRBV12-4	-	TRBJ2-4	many	CASSLGAKNIQYF	TGTGCCAGCAGTTTAGGGGCCAAAAACATTCAGTACTTC
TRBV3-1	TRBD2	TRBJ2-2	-	CTSSSRTGLAGSWAGELFF	TGTACCAGCAGTTCAAGGACGGGACTAGCGGGGTCATGGGCCGGGGAGCTGTTTTTT
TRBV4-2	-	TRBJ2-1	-	CARGSDYMCSYNEQFF	-
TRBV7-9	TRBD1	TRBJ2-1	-	CASSLVGTGGNEQFF	TGTGCCAGCAGCTTAGTGGGGACAGGAGGCAATGAGCAGTTCTTC
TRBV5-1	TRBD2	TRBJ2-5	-	CASSPSLLAGEPRETQYF	TGCGCCAGCAGCCCCTCGCTACTAGCGGGGGAGCCGCGGGAGACCCAGTACTTC
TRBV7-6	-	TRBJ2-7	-	CASSLFSGAAYEQYF	TGTGCCAGCAGCTTATTTTCAGGGGCGGCCTACGAGCAGTACTTC
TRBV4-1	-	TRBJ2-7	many	CASSQSGEALGQYF	TGCGCCAGCAGCCAAAGCGGTGAGGCCCTTGGGCAGTACTTC